This record concerns one TCR beta chain sequence. Its specificity is not known. Researchers amplified the TCR beta CDR3 regions from RNA transcripts. The HTBI set primed first-round TCR CDR3 RT-PCR. MiXCR was run by TCRdb on the multiplex PCR reads, yielding one entry per CDR3 protein. The repertoire holds about 620,000 distinct CDR3 sequences, around 16% seen once, with 3.8% in the top ten. This sample was taken from a study of T cells in Graves' hyperthyroidism and ophthalmopathy. The CDR3 contains 12 residues. Germline V CDR1 and CDR2: KGHSH, LQKENI. V was trimmed by 4 bases and J by 5 bases, leaving 8 bases between them. Study conclusions and caveats: Blood held most thyroid clonotypes expanded above 0.001 frequency.

The source of this sequence is a woman aged 25 to 39 with Graves' hyperthyroidism. The sequenced sample was blood. This chain links TRBV18 with TRBJ2-5; D remains ambiguous. The CDR3: CASSRSRETQYF. CDR3 nucleotides: TGTGCCAGCTCACGCAGTAGGGAGACCCAGTACTTC. Based on the CDR3 plus reference TRBV18 and TRBJ2-5, the full variable domain is NAGVMQNPRHLVRRRGQEARLRCSPMKGHSHVYWYRQLPEEGLKFMVYLQKENIIDESGMPKERFSAEFPKEGPSILRIQQVVRGDSAAYFCASSRSRETQYFGPGTRLLVL.